In its sample, the clone carrying this TCR beta chain was seen many times. The data were taken from a study of identical twins. cDNA molecules carried unique molecular identifiers, and template switching added a universal primer site. TCRdb re-derived calls from the 5' RACE reads in MiXCR, one entry per CDR3 protein. This table has 1.5 million to 2 million distinct CDR3 sequences, about 30% appearing once. The CDR3 loop spans 11 amino acids. Per germline, CDR1 ENHRY and CDR2 SYGVKD. Trimming cost V 10 bases and J 4 bases, with 11 bases left between them. This receptor was obtained from a newborn girl in good health. The sequencing sample was made of cord blood. The rearrangement links TRBV10-3 to TRBJ2-7; D gene ambiguous. CDR3 protein: CATSVEYEQYF. DNA for the CDR3: TGTGCCACCTCGGTCGAGTACGAGCAGTACTTC.